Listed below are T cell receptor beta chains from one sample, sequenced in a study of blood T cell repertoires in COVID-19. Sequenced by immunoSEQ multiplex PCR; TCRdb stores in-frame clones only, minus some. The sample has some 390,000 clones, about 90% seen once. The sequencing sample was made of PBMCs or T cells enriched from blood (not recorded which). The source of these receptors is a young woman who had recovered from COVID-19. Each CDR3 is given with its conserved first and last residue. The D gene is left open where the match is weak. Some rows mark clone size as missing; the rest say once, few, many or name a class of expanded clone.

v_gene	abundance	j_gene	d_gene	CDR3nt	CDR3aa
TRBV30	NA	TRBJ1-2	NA	TGTGCCTGGAGTGTAGGGACAATCGATGGCTACACCTTC	CAWSVGTIDGYTF
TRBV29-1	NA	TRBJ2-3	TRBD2	TGCAGCGTTGGCGGGACTACCCGCACAGATACGCAGTATTTT	CSVGGTTRTDTQYF
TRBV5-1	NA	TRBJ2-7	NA	TGCGCCAGCAGCTTGGGGCGTCCAGGGTGGAACGAGCAGTACTTC	CASSLGRPGWNEQYF
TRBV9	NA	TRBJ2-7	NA	TGTGCCAGCAGCGTTCGGACAGGCGCCGGCCCCGGGGGTTCCTACGAGCAGTACTTC	CASSVRTGAGPGGSYEQYF
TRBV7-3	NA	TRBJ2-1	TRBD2	TGTGCCAGCAGCCCCACGACTAGCGGGAGAAGTGAGCAGTTCTTC	CASSPTTSGRSEQFF
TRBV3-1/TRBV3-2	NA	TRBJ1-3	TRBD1	TGTGCCAGCAGCGGGACAGGGGCTGGAAACACCATATATTTT	CASSGTGAGNTIYF
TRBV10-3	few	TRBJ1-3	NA	TGTGCCATCAGTGAGGGACAGACCTCTGGAAACACCATATATTTT	CAISEGQTSGNTIYF
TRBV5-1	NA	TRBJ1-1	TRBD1	TGCGCCAGCAGCTTGGACAGGGGTGGAACTGAAGCTTTCTTT	CASSLDRGGTEAFF
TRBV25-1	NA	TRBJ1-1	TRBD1	TGTGCCAGCAGCTCGGACAGGGTAGGGACTGAAGCTTTCTTT	CASSSDRVGTEAFF
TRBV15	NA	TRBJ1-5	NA	TGTGCCACCAGCAGAGTTGTGGGGGCTAGGAGCAATCAGCCCCAGCATTTT	CATSRVVGARSNQPQHF
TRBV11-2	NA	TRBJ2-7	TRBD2	TGTGCCAGCAGACTGGGCGGGGGGACCTCCCAGCAGTACTTC	CASRLGGGTSQQYF
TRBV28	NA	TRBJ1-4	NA	TGTGCCAGCAGTATCGGACAGAAGAATGAAAAACTGTTTTTT	CASSIGQKNEKLFF
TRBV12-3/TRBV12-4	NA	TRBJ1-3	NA	TGTGCCAGCAACGCTGGGGCTCAGAACACCATATATTTT	CASNAGAQNTIYF
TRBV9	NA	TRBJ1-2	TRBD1	TGTGCCAGCAGCCCCGACTGGACGATCCGGGACAGGGGATTTCCAAACTATGGCTACACCTTC	CASSPDWTIRDRGFPNYGYTF
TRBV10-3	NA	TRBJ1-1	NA	TGTGCCATCAAGGCGGTGAACACTGAAGCTTTCTTT	CAIKAVNTEAFF
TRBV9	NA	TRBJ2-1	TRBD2	TGTGCCAGCAGCGTGGTTAGCGGGGCCAATGAGCAGTTCTTC	CASSVVSGANEQFF
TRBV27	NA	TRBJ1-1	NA	TGTGCCAGCAGTCCCAGAGGAACTGAAGCTTTCTTT	CASSPRGTEAFF
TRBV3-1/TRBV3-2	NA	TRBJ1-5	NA	TGTGCCAGCAGCCAAGGGGGAGGTTCCAACACCCAGCATTTT	CASSQGGGSNTQHF
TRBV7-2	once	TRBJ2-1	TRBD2	TGTGCCAGCAGCACCCGGACTAGCGGGGTGACCTACAATGAGCAGTTCTTC	CASSTRTSGVTYNEQFF
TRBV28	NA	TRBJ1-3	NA	TGTGCCAGCAGTTTGGGAGGGACCTCTGGAAACACCATATATTTT	CASSLGGTSGNTIYF
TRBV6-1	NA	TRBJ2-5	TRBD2	TGTGCCAGCAGTGAGCTAGCGGGGGGTGTGAGAGAGACCCAGTACTTC	CASSELAGGVRETQYF
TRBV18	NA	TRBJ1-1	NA	TGTGCCAGCTCACCCTACAGGGATGCGAGGAACACTGAAGCTTTCTTT	CASSPYRDARNTEAFF